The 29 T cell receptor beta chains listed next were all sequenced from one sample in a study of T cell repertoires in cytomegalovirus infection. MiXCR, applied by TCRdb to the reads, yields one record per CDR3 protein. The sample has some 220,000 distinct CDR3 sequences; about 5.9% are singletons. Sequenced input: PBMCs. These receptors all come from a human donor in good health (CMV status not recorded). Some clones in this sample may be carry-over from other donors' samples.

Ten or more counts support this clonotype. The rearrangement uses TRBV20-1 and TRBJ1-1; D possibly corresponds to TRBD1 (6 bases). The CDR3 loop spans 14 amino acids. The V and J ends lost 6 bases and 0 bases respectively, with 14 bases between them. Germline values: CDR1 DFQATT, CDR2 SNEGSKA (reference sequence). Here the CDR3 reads CSARGGSVNTEAFF. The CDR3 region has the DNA TGCAGTGCCCGAGGGGGTTCGGTGAACACTGAAGCTTTCTTT.

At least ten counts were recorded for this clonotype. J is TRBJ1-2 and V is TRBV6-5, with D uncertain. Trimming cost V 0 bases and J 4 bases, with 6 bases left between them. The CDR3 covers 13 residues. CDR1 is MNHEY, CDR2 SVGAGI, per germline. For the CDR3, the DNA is TGTGCCAGCAGTTACTCGGCGTTCTATGGCTACACCTTC. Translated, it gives CASSYSAFYGYTF.

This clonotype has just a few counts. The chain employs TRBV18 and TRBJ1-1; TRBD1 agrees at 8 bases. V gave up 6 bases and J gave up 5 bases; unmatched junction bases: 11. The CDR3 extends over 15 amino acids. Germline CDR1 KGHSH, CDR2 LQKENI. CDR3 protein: CASSLTRTGWTEAFF. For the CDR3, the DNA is TGTGCCAGCTCTTTGACCCGGACAGGGTGGACTGAAGCTTTCTTT.

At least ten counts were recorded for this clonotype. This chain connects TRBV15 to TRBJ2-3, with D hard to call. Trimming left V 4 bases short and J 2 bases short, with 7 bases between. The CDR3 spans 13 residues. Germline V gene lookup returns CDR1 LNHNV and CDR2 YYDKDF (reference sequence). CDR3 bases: TGTGCCACCAGCACGGGTCCCACAGATACGCAGTATTTT. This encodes CATSTGPTDTQYF. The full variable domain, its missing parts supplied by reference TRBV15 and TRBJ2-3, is DAMVIQNPRYQVTQFGKPVTLSCSQTLNHNVMYWYQQKSSQAPKLLFHYYDKDFNNEADTPDNFQSRRPNTSFCFLDIRSPGLGDTAMYLCATSTGPTDTQYFGPGTRLTVL.

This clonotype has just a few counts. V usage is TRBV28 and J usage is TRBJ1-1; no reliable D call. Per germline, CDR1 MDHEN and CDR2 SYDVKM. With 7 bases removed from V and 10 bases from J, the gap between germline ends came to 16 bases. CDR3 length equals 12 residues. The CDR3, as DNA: TGTGCCAGCACCCAATCCGGTTGGACAGCTTTCTTT. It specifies CASTQSGWTAFF.

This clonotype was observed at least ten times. CDR3: CASSFGTGEGYGYTF. In DNA, the CDR3 is TGTGCCAGCAGCTTCGGGACAGGGGAGGGATATGGCTACACCTTC. The V call is TRBV7-8, the J call TRBJ1-2; 10 bases fit TRBD1. Germline lookup yields CDR1 SGHVS and CDR2 FQNEAQ. The length of the CDR3 is 15 residues. V lost 3 bases to trimming and J lost 5 bases; unmatched junction nucleotides: 6.

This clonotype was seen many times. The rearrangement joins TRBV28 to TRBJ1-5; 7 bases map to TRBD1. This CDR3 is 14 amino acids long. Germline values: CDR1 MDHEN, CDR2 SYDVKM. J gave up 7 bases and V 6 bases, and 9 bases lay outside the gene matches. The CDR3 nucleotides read TGTGCCAGCAGCCCCAGGGGGGAGCGCCAGCCCCAGCATTTT. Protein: CASSPRGERQPQHF.

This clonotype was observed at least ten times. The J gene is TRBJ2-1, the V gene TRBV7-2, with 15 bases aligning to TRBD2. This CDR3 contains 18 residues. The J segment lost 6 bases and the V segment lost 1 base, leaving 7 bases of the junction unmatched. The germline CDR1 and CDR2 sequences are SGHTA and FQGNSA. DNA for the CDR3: TGTGCCAGCAGCTTAGGAGGGACTAGCGGGGGGCCGGTCAATGAGCAGTTCTTC. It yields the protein CASSLGGTSGGPVNEQFF.

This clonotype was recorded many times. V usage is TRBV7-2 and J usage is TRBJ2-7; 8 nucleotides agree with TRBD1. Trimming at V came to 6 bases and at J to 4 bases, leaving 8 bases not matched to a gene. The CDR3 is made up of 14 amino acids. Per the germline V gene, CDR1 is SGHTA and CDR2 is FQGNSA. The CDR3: CASSHQGASYEQYF. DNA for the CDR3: TGTGCCAGCAGTCATCAGGGGGCCTCGTACGAGCAGTACTTC. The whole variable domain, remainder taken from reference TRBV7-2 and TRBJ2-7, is GAGVSQSPSNKVTEKGKDVELRCDPISGHTALYWYRQSLGQGLEFLIYFQGNSAPDKSGLPSDRFSAERTGGSVSTLTIQRTQQEDSAVYLCASSHQGASYEQYFGPGTRLTVT.

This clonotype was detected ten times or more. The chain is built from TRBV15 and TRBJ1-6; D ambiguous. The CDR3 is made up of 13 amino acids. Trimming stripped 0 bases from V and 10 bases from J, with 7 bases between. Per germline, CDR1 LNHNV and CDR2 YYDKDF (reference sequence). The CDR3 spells CATSRDEESPLHF. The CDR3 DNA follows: TGTGCCACCAGCAGAGATGAGGAATCACCCCTCCACTTT.

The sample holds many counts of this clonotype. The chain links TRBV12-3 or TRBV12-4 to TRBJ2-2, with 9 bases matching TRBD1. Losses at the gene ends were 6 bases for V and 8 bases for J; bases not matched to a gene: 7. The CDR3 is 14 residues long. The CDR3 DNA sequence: TGTGCCAGCAGGGCTGGGACAGGGTGGGGGGAGCTGTTTTTT. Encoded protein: CASRAGTGWGELFF.

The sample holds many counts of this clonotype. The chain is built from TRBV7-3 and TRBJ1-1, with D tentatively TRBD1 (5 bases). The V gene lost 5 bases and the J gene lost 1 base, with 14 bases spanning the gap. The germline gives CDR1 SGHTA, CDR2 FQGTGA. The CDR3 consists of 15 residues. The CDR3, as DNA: TGTGCCAGCAGCAACGTCGGTGGGGGGAACACTGAAGCTTTCTTT. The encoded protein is CASSNVGGGNTEAFF. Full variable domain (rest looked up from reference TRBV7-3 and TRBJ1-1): GAGVSQTPSNKVTEKGKYVELRCDPISGHTALYWYRQSLGQGPEFLIYFQGTGAADDSGLPNDRFFAVRPEGSVSTLKIQRTERGDSAVYLCASSNVGGGNTEAFFGQGTRLTVV.

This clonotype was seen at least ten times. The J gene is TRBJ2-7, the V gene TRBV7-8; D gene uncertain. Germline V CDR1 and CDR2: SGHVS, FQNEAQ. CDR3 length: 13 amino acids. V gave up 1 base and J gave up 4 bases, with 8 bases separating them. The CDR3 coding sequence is TGTGCCAGCAGCTTAGGGCAGCTGTACGAGCAGTACTTC. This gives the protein CASSLGQLYEQYF.

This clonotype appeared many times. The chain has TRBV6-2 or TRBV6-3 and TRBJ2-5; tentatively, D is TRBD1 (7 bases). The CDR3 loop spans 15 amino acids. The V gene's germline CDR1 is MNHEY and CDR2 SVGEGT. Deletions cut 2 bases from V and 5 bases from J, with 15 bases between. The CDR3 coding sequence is TGTGCCAGCAGTTACGGCGGGACAGCCAAGGAGACCCAGTACTTC. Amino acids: CASSYGGTAKETQYF.

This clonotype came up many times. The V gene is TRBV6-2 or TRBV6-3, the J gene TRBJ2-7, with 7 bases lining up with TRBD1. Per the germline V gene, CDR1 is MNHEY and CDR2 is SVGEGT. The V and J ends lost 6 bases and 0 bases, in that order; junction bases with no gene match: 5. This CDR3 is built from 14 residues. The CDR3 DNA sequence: TGTGCCAGCAGACCGACAGGGTTCTCCTACGAGCAGTACTTC. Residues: CASRPTGFSYEQYF.

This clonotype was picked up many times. CDR3 nucleotides: TGTGCCAGCAGCGTCGGCGTCCTAGGAGATACGCAGTATTTT. Translated, it gives CASSVGVLGDTQYF. V usage is TRBV9 and J usage is TRBJ2-3; D not certain. This CDR3 region has 14 residues. In germline, CDR1 is SGDLS, CDR2 YYNGEE. The ends were cut back, 2 bases at V and 5 bases at J, with 12 bases in the middle.

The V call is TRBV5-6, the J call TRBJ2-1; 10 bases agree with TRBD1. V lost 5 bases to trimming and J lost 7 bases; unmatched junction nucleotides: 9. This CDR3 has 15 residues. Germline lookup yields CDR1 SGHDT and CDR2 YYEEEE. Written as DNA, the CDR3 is TGTGCCAGCAGATTTCCGGGACAGGGGCCAAATGAGCAGTTCTTC. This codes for CASRFPGQGPNEQFF.

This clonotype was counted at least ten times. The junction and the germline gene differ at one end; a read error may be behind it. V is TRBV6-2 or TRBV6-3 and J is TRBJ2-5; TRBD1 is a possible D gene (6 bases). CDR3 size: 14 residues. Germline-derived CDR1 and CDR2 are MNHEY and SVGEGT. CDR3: CASSHSRTVRDQYF. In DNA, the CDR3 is TGTGCCAGCAGTCACTCCCGGACAGTCCGGGACCAGTACTTC.

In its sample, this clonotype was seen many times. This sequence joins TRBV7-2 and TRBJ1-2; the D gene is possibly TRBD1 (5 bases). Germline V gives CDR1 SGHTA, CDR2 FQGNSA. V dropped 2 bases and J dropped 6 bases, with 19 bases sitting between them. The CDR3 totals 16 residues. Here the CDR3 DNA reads TGTGCCAGCAGCTTATTTGTGGACATGGGGCACAATGGCTACACCTTC. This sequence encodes CASSLFVDMGHNGYTF.

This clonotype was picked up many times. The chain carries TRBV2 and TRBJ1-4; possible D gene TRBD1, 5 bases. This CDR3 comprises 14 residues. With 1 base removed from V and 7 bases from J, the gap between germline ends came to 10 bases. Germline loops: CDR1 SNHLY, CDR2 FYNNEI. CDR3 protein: CASSEGDLSEKLFF. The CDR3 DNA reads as TGTGCCAGCAGTGAAGGGGACTTAAGTGAAAAACTGTTTTTT.

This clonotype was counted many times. This CDR3 is CSVEVGDGELFF. The CDR3 DNA reads as TGCAGCGTTGAAGTGGGGGACGGGGAGCTGTTTTTT. J is TRBJ2-2 and V is TRBV29-1; D tentatively reads TRBD1 or TRBD2 (5 bases each). The CDR3 totals 12 residues. V was trimmed by 1 base and J by 7 bases, leaving 7 bases between them. Per germline, CDR1 SQVTM and CDR2 ANQGSEA.

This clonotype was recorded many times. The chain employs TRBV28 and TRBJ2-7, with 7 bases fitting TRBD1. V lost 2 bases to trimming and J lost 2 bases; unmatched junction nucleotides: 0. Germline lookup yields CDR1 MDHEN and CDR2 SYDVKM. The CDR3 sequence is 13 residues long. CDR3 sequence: CASSLTGAYEQYF. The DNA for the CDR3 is TGTGCCAGCAGTTTAACAGGGGCCTACGAGCAGTACTTC.

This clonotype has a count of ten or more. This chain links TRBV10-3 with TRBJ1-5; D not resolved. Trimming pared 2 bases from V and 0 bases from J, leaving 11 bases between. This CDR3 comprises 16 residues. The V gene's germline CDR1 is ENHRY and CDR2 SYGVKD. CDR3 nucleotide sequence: TGTGCCATCAGTGAGGGTACGGATTATAGCAATCAGCCCCAGCATTTT. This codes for CAISEGTDYSNQPQHF.

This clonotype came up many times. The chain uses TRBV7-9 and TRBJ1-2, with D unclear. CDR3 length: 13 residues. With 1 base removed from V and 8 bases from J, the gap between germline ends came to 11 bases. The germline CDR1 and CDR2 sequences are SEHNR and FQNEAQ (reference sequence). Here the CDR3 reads CASSLEAGGGYTF. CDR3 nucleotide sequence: TGTGCCAGCAGCTTAGAGGCAGGTGGCGGCTACACCTTC.

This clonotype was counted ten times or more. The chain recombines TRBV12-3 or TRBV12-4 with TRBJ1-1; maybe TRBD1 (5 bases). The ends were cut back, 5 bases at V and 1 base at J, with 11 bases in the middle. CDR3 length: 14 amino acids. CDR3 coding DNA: TGTGCCAGCAGTGCATATCAGGGGAACACTGAAGCTTTCTTT. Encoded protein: CASSAYQGNTEAFF.

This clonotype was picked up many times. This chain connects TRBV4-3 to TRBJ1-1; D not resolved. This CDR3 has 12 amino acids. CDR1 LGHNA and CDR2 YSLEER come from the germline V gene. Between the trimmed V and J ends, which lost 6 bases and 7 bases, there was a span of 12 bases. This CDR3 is CASSQSGDEAFF. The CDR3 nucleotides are TGCGCCAGCAGTCAGTCGGGTGATGAAGCTTTCTTT.

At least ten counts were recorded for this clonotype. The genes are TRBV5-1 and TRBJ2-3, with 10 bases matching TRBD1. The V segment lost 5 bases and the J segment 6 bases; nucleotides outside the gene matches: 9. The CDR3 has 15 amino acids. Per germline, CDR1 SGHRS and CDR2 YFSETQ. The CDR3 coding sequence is TGCGCCAGCAGATCGGGACAGGGGTCGACGGATACGCAGTATTTT. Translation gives CASRSGQGSTDTQYF.

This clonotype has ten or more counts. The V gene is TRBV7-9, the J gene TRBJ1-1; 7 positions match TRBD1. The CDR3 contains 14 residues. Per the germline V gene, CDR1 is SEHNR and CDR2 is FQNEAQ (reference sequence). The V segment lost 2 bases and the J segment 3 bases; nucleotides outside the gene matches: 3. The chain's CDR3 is CASSLQGDHTEAFF. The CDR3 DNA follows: TGTGCCAGCAGCTTACAGGGGGATCACACTGAAGCTTTCTTT.

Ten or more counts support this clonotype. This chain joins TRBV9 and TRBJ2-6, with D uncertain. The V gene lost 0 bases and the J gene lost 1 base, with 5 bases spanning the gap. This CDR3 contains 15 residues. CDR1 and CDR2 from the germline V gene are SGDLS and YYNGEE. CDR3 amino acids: CASSVDWSGANVLTF. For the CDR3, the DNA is TGTGCCAGCAGCGTAGACTGGTCTGGGGCCAACGTCCTGACTTTC.